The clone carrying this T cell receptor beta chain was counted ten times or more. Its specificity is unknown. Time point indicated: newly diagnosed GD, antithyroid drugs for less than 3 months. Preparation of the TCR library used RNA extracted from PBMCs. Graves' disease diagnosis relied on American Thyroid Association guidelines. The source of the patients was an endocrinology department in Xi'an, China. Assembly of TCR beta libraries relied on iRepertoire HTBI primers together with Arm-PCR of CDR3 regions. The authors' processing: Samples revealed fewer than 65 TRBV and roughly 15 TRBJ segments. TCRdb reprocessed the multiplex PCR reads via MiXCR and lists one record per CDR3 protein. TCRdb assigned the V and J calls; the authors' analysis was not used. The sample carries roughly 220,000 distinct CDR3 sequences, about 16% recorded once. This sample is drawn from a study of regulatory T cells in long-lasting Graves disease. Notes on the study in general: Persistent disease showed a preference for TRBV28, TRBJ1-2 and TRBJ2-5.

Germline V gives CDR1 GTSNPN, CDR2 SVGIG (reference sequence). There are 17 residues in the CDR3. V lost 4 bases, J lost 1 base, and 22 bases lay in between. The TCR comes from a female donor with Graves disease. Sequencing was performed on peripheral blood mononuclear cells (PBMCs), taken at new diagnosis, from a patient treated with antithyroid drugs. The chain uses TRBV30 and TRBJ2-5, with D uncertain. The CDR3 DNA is TGTGCCTGGAACAAAAGGACCGGACGCGATAGCCAAGAGACCCAGTACTTC. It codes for CAWNKRTGRDSQETQYF.